This T cell receptor (beta chain) was identified in a study of T cell responses to AZD1222 COVID-19 vaccine. Study information: Second doses that came at about 4 or about 12 weeks were put together.

The study's findings and limits: Across spike, vaccine-associated CD4 TCRs were found, dominant at 160-218 and 743-854. The donors showed a predominance of white British ancestry and of females, with possible underestimation of clonal diversity.

Some clones are missing from TCRdb's copy, which holds only in-frame ones; the method was immunoSEQ multiplex PCR. The table records 200,000 or so clones, 90% to 95% of them present only once. Trimming cost V 6 bases and J 4 bases; bases outside gene matches: 9. The germline V gene has CDR1 SNHLY and CDR2 FYNNEI. This CDR3 is 14 amino acids long. Comment on this clone: Its antigen is currently unknown.

The source of this sequence is an adult in good health. J is TRBJ2-7 and V is TRBV2; 7 bases map to TRBD2. The specimen comprised peripheral blood, sampled on day 0 of AZD1222 vaccination. DNA of the CDR3: TGTGCCAGCAGGGCTCAAGGCGGGAGTTACGAGCAGTACTTC. Translation gives CASRAQGGSYEQYF. Variable domain in full (rest from reference TRBV2 and TRBJ2-7): EPEVTQTPSHQVTQMGQEVILRCVPISNHLYFYWYRQILGQKVEFLVSFYNNEISEKSEIFDDQFSVERPDGSNFTLKIRSTKLEDSAMYFCASRAQGGSYEQYFGPGTRLTVT.